Here is one T cell receptor (beta chain) with its context. Deletions cut 6 bases from V and 5 bases from J, with 14 bases between. The germline V gene has CDR1 DFQATT and CDR2 SNEGSKA (reference sequence). This CDR3 comprises 13 residues. These data come from a study of T cells of healthy individuals. TCRdb re-called the 5' RACE reads with MiXCR, one entry per CDR3 protein. The sample contains approximately 100,000 distinct CDR3 sequences, around 17% of which appear only once. The gene calls are TRBV20-1 and TRBJ2-1, with D possibly TRBD2 on 5 matching bases. The sequence derives from a human donor in good health. The CDR3 here is CSASGSQDNEQFF. The CDR3 nucleotides read TGCAGTGCCTCGGGGTCTCAGGACAATGAGCAGTTCTTC.